This record looks at one T cell receptor (beta chain) sequence and its context. No antigen is known for it. No base-level quality is on record; no much larger clone is a single base apart. The immunoSEQ Assay, a bias-controlled multiplex PCR, was used to amplify TCRbeta CDR3 regions from genomic DNA. Per the source publication's procedure: The number of nucleated cells in each sample was estimated from the amplification of reference gene primers within the assay. Sequence reads were collapsed and filtered to measure the absolute abundance of every unique TCRbeta CDR3 rearrangement. For each sample, productive Simpson clonality was calculated as the square root of Simpson's diversity index across productive rearrangements. TCRdb retrieved this table from immuneACCESS and kept in-frame rearrangements only. Not all clones are present; in checked studies, unresolved V genes account for under half, and no reason is known for the remainder. V and J calls and clone size are those listed in that table; D and trimming were worked out from the DNA. This sample has approximately 100,000 clones in its table, and around 80% of those were observed once. The ten top clones hold approximately 24% of the sample.

The collaborating institutions used their own protocols to collect whole blood in K2EDTA tubes. Collaborator samples were shipped for TCRbeta analysis as frozen whole blood, isolated PBMCs, or DNA extracted from either sample type. The sample is drawn from a study of blood T cell repertoires in COVID-19 (dated by TCRdb to 2018 to 2020). For the study in its entirety: The collaborator samples originated in the United States, Italy and Spain and spanned the acute and convalescent phases of COVID-19. Subjects who had been exposed to COVID-19, were actively infected with it, or had recovered from it provided the deeply sampled blood TCRbeta repertoires that made up the dataset. The prospective study material was composed of cDNA or gDNA derived from T cells, B-cell-depleted T cells, or PBMCs. Samples were obtained from the ongoing ImmuneRACE study (first 160 participants) and from approximately 1,200 subjects provided by 6 global collaborators. The repertoires were released in a freely available public database meant as a resource for research on the immune response to SARS-CoV-2. Nearly every sample came with metadata listing a de-identified subject ID, COVID-19 status, age in years and sex. HLA class I and class II types, where available, came from metadata supplied by the sample provider rather than from assay-based typing.

Summary of the overall study and its limitations: The quantity of clinical and demographic metadata differed by source and by participant and was supplied without curation.

From cysteine to phenylalanine, the CDR3 is 13 amino acids long. Only the CDR3 DNA stays, 39 bases, in frame from base 1. Trimming costs V 6 bases and J 2 bases, and their ends lie 10 bases apart. The chain joins TRBV12-3 or TRBV12-4 to TRBJ1-2; confidence is insufficient to name the D gene. What was sequenced was peripheral blood. This receptor was identified in an older man with acute or convalescent COVID-19. The DNA sequence is as follows: TGTGCCAGCAGGACAACAGTGAACTATGGCTACACCTTC. Its translation is CASRTTVNYGYTF.